The present TCR beta chain was sequenced within a study of blood T cell repertoires in COVID-19. In the study overall: T cells, B-cell-depleted T cells, or PBMCs supplied cDNA or gDNA.

The V end was cut by 4 bases, the J end by 0 bases, with 8 bases between. Germline values: CDR1 SGDLS, CDR2 YYNGEE. The CDR3 runs to 14 residues. Only a few counts were recorded for this clone. Method: immunoSEQ multiplex PCR; TCRdb's copy keeps in-frame clones and lacks some. The sample lists more than 200,000 clones; approximately 86% were seen once. This sequence originates from a woman aged 50 to 60 with COVID-19, enrolled during active disease. The chain carries TRBV9 and TRBJ1-3, with a possible D match to TRBD1 (6 bases). The specimen was peripheral blood. The CDR3 loop is CASSTTGSGNTIYF. Written as DNA, the CDR3 is TGTGCCAGCAGCACGACAGGCTCTGGAAACACCATATATTTT.